Only one count was recorded for the clone carrying this TCR beta chain. The entry originates in a study of blood T cell repertoires in COVID-19. Across the study: PBMCs, B-cell-depleted T cells, or T cells were the source of the cDNA or gDNA that made up the material.

CDR3 length: 17 amino acids. The germline gives CDR1 ENHRY, CDR2 SYGVKD. V lost 1 base and J lost 0, with 15 bases in between. Authors' analysis steps: By means of reference gene primer amplification, nucleated cell counts were estimated. Sequencing was performed with immunoSEQ multiplex PCR; in TCRdb, only in-frame clones are kept and a portion is missing. From that table come the V and J calls and clone size; the DNA was used to work out D and trimming. The sample has around 390,000 clones, 87% seen once. Cohort placement rested on clinical history that participants reported themselves. Symptom resolution, clearance, or two negative PCRs marked the recovered donors of Cohort 3.

The chain employs TRBV10-3 and TRBJ1-2; a weak D match, TRBD1 (6 bases). Material: PBMCs or T cells enriched from blood (not recorded which). The source is a woman aged 50 to 60 who had recovered from COVID-19. The CDR3 DNA reads TGTGCCATCAGTGAGTTAGCACAGGGCAAAGCTAACTATGGCTACACCTTC. This translates into CAISELAQGKANYGYTF.